These 20 T cell receptor beta chains originate from one sample sequenced in a study of blood T cell repertoires in COVID-19. Some clones are missing from TCRdb's copy, which holds only in-frame ones; the method was immunoSEQ multiplex PCR. The repertoire includes 120,000 or so clones, about 85% of them detected once, and 1.9% sits in the top ten. Sequencing was done on a sample of peripheral blood. These receptors came from an older man with acute or convalescent COVID-19.

V gene TRBV21-1 combines with J gene TRBJ1-2; TRBD1 reflects the table's D call only, with no check against the DNA. TRBV21-1 has pseudogene status. The CDR3 runs 15 residues. The CDR3 DNA follows: TGTGCCAGCAGCCCCAGGGACAGGGGTAACTATGGCTACACCTTC. Its translation: CASSPRDRGNYGYTF.

The gene calls are TRBV5-6 and TRBJ1-6; 9 nucleotides align to TRBD1. Unmatched junction bases numbered 2, after V lost 5 bases and J lost 5 bases. The germline gives CDR1 SGHDT, CDR2 YYEEEE. The CDR3 sequence is 14 residues long. CDR3 sequence: CASSRTGDNSPLHF. The CDR3 nucleotides read TGTGCCAGCAGTCGGACAGGGGATAATTCACCCCTCCACTTT.

V gene TRBV6-1 combines with J gene TRBJ2-1, with 7 bases matching TRBD1. In germline, CDR1 is MNHNS, CDR2 SASEGT. CDR3 length: 14 residues. The trim removed 3 bases at V and 11 bases at J, leaving 10 bases unmatched. The CDR3 sequence: CASSDRTGKWKQFF. The CDR3 DNA reads TGTGCCAGCAGTGACCGGACAGGCAAGTGGAAGCAGTTCTTC.

V gene TRBV2 combines with J gene TRBJ1-2, with D possibly matching TRBD1 (5 bases). Trimming pared 6 bases from V and 0 bases from J, leaving 11 bases between. This CDR3 has 14 amino acids. Per germline, CDR1 SNHLY and CDR2 FYNNEI. This CDR3 reads CASRTDSSNYGYTF. DNA of the CDR3: TGTGCCAGCAGAACCGACAGTTCTAACTATGGCTACACCTTC.

The chain recombines TRBV5-4 with TRBJ2-6; 8 bases are a match to TRBD2. Per the germline V gene, CDR1 is SGHNT and CDR2 is YYREEE (reference sequence). The V gene end was trimmed by 2 bases and the J gene end by 0 bases; junction bases not matched to a gene: 4. The CDR3 is made up of 17 amino acids. CDR3 protein: CASSFGGGNSGANVLTF. The CDR3 DNA is TGTGCCAGCAGCTTCGGCGGGGGGAACTCTGGGGCCAACGTCCTGACTTTC.

This chain joins TRBV27 and TRBJ2-1, with 8 bases matching TRBD2. Germline V CDR1 and CDR2: MNHEY, SMNVEV (reference sequence). The CDR3 has 15 amino acids. Losses at the gene ends were 2 bases for V and 6 bases for J; bases not matched to a gene: 6. For the CDR3, the DNA is TGTGCCAGCAGTTTACACGGGGGGGCGGCCAATGAGCAGTTCTTC. This gives the protein CASSLHGGAANEQFF.

The gene calls are TRBV19 and TRBJ1-2; 7 positions agree with TRBD1. Trimming cost V 6 bases and J 6 bases; bases outside gene matches: 10. Germline V gene sequence: CDR1 LNHDA, CDR2 SQIVND (reference sequence). The CDR3 has 14 amino acids. This CDR3 is CASRRRQGGDGYTF. The CDR3 bases are TGTGCCAGTAGACGGCGTCAGGGGGGAGATGGCTACACCTTC.

J is TRBJ1-2 and V is TRBV28, with no clear D. The CDR3 runs 14 residues. Germline CDR1 MDHEN, CDR2 SYDVKM. The V and J ends lost 8 bases and 5 bases respectively, with 18 bases between them. The CDR3 DNA reads as TGTGCCAGCTCCGGGGTCCCGTCGAATTATGGCTACACCTTC. This sequence encodes CASSGVPSNYGYTF.

The chain has TRBV7-9 and TRBJ1-6; perhaps TRBD1 as D (6 bases). The CDR3 sequence is 17 residues long. V gave up 5 bases and J gave up 10 bases, with 24 bases separating them. Germline loops: CDR1 SEHNR, CDR2 FQNEAQ (reference sequence). Here the CDR3 reads CASSRYGGGSGESPLHF. Written as DNA, the CDR3 is TGTGCCAGCAGCCGATACGGGGGGGGCAGCGGAGAATCACCCCTCCACTTT. The full variable domain, in which reference TRBV7-9 and TRBJ1-6 provide the parts outside the CDR3, is DTGVSQNPRHKITKRGQNVTFRCDPISEHNRLYWYRQTLGQGPEFLTYFQNEAQLEKSRLLSDRFSAERPKGSFSTLEIQRTEQGDSAMYLCASSRYGGGSGESPLHFGNGTRLTVT.

This rearrangement joins TRBV10-3 to TRBJ2-1; D may be TRBD2 (6 bases). The CDR3 consists of 14 residues. The ends were cut back, 7 bases at V and 7 bases at J, with 17 bases in the middle. Germline V gene sequence: CDR1 ENHRY, CDR2 SYGVKD. The DNA for the CDR3 is TGTGCCATCAAAGGGTCGGGGGACCTAAATGAGCAGTTCTTC. Residues: CAIKGSGDLNEQFF.

The rearrangement links TRBV6-5 to TRBJ1-2, with D uncertain. CDR3 length: 12 amino acids. Trimming took 7 bases from V and 4 from J, leaving 10 bases between them. CDR1 is MNHEY, CDR2 SVGAGI, per germline. DNA for the CDR3: TGTGCCAGCAAGATACAGACCTATGGCTACACCTTC. This translates into CASKIQTYGYTF.

V gene TRBV23-1 combines with J gene TRBJ1-1; TRBD1 aligns across 7 bases. TRBV23-1 is classed as an ORF, of uncertain function. V lost 8 bases, J lost 5 bases, and 11 bases stayed unmatched. CDR3 length equals 14 residues. CDR3 residues: CASFTGAPWTEAFF. The CDR3 nucleotides are TGCGCCAGCTTCACAGGGGCGCCCTGGACTGAAGCTTTCTTT.

CDR3 DNA sequence: TGCGCCAGCAGCTTGGGGACAGGGACCCCTGAAAAACTGTTTTTT. It is translated as CASSLGTGTPEKLFF. The rearrangement links TRBV5-1 to TRBJ1-4; TRBD1 matches 8 bases. With V trimmed by 0 bases and J by 7 bases, 5 bases remained unmatched. CDR1 is SGHRS and CDR2 is YFSETQ in the germline V gene. This CDR3 spans 15 amino acids.

This sequence joins TRBV12-5 and TRBJ2-1; 9 bases line up with TRBD1. V shed 4 bases and J 0 bases; nucleotides not matched to a gene: 1. CDR1 is LGHNT and CDR2 is FRNRAP in the germline V gene. The CDR3 loop spans 15 amino acids. CDR3 amino acids: CASGYRGLSYNEQFF. For the CDR3, the DNA is TGTGCTAGTGGTTACAGGGGGCTCTCCTACAATGAGCAGTTCTTC.

The V call is TRBV5-1, the J call TRBJ1-4; possible D gene TRBD1, 5 bases. Deletions cut 4 bases from V and 4 bases from J, with 11 bases between. The CDR3 loop spans 14 amino acids. From germline, CDR1 is SGHRS and CDR2 YFSETQ. As DNA, the CDR3 is TGCGCCAGCAGCGGGGGGACGTTTAATGAAAAACTGTTTTTT. Translation: CASSGGTFNEKLFF.

There are a few counts of this clone. The gene calls are TRBV6-1 and TRBJ2-7; possible D gene TRBD2, 5 bases. Germline V gene sequence: CDR1 MNHNS, CDR2 SASEGT. V was shortened by 0 bases and J by 6 bases, with 9 bases between the two germline ends. This CDR3 spans 13 amino acids. The CDR3 bases are TGTGCCAGCAGTGAAGCTCCGGGAACCGAGCAGTACTTC. Residues: CASSEAPGTEQYF.

The rearrangement links TRBV29-1 to TRBJ2-7, with 7 bases fitting TRBD2. Per the germline V gene, CDR1 is SQVTM and CDR2 is ANQGSEA. The CDR3 spans 13 residues. Trimming removed 8 bases from V and 5 bases from J; junction bases left unmatched: 12. This CDR3 is CSTTGVGGDEQYF. CDR3 in DNA: TGCAGCACAACGGGGGTTGGGGGGGACGAGCAGTACTTC.

The V and J genes are TRBV5-6 and TRBJ1-2, with no clear D. The CDR3 is made up of 15 amino acids. Trimming took off 0 bases at V and 8 bases at J, with 17 bases between the two ends. From germline, CDR1 is SGHDT and CDR2 YYEEEE. CDR3 loop: CASSLGWKPGGGYTF. CDR3 in DNA: TGTGCCAGCAGCTTGGGATGGAAGCCCGGAGGGGGCTACACCTTC. The whole variable domain, filled in from reference TRBV5-6 and TRBJ1-2, reads DAGVTQSPTHLIKTRGQQVTLRCSPKSGHDTVSWYQQALGQGPQFIFQYYEEEERQRGNFPDRFSGHQFPNYSSELNVNALLLGDSALYLCASSLGWKPGGGYTFGSGTRLTVV.

This rearrangement joins TRBV3-1 (or the pseudogene TRBV3-2) to TRBJ2-5; 8 nucleotides align to TRBD2. The CDR3 extends over 17 amino acids. The J segment lost 5 bases and the V segment lost 4 bases, leaving 15 bases of the junction unmatched. Germline assignment: CDR1 LGHDT and CDR2 YNNKEL (reference sequence). As DNA, the CDR3 is TGTGCCAGCAGCCCCGGAGGTGGCGGGGGGAGCCGGGAGACCCAGTACTTC. Its protein is CASSPGGGGGSRETQYF.

The gene calls are TRBV5-1 and TRBJ1-3, with D unclear. The CDR3 sequence is 15 residues long. CDR1 is SGHRS and CDR2 is YFSETQ in the germline V gene. V dropped 0 bases and J dropped 0 bases, with 7 bases sitting between them. CDR3 nucleotides: TGCGCCAGCAGCTTGGGGACTGTCTCTGGAAACACCATATATTTT. Translated: CASSLGTVSGNTIYF. Filled out from reference TRBV5-1 and TRBJ1-3, the complete variable domain reads KAGVTQTPRYLIKTRGQQVTLSCSPISGHRSVSWYQQTPGQGLQFLFEYFSETQRNKGNFPGRFSGRQFSNSRSEMNVSTLELGDSALYLCASSLGTVSGNTIYFGEGSWLTVV.